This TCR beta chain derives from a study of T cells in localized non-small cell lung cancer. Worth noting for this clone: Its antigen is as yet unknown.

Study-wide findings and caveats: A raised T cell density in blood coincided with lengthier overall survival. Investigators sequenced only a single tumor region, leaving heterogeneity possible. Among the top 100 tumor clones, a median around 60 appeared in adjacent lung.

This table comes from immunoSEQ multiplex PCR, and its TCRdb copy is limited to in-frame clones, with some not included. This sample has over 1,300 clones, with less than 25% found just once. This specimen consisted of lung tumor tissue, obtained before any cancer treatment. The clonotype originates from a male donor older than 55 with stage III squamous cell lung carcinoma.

As DNA, the CDR3 is TGCAGCGTTGTCTATTCTCGGACGTCCTCCTACGAGCAGTACTTC. It is translated as CSVVYSRTSSYEQYF. V and J are TRBV29-1 and TRBJ2-7; unclear D gene. Deletions cut 4 bases from V and 0 bases from J, with 16 bases between. CDR3 length: 15 residues. The germline gives CDR1 SQVTM, CDR2 ANQGSEA.